This TCR beta chain appears in the sequencing data of a study of blood T cell repertoires in COVID-19. Study overall: Donors in the United States, Italy and Spain gave samples during acute or convalescent COVID-19. In each case, the material was cDNA or gDNA derived from T cells, B-cell-depleted T cells, or PBMCs.

The CDR3 contains 15 residues. The germline V gene has CDR1 MNHEY and CDR2 SMNVEV (reference sequence). The trim removed 6 bases at V and 1 base at J, leaving 7 bases unmatched. The authors' processing: Quantification of nucleated cells was approximated via reference gene primer amplification. Assay used: immunoSEQ multiplex PCR; TCRdb lists only in-frame clones, some missing. V and J calls and clone size are given by that table; D and trimming were obtained from the DNA. The table has 470,000 or so clones, about 89% seen once. The V and J genes are TRBV27 and TRBJ2-7; the match to TRBD1 covers 9 bases. Sequencing used peripheral blood. The origin of this receptor is a woman in her twenties or thirties with acute or convalescent COVID-19. The CDR3 reads CASRSPGTGSYEQYF. The CDR3, as DNA: TGTGCCAGCAGAAGTCCCGGGACAGGGTCCTACGAGCAGTACTTC.